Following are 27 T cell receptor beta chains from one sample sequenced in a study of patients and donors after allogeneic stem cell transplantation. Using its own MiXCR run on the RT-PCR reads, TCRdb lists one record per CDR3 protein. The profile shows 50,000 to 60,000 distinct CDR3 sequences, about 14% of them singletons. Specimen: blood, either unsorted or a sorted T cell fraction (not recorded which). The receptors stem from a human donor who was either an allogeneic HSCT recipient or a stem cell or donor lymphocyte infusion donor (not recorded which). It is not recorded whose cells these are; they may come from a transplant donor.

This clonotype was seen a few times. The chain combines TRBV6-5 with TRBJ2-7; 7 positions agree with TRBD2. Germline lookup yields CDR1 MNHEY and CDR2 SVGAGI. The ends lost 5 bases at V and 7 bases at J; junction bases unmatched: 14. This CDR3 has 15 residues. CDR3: CASSPGTTTRVEQYF. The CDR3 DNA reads TGTGCCAGCAGTCCTGGGACTACCACAAGGGTGGAGCAGTACTTC.

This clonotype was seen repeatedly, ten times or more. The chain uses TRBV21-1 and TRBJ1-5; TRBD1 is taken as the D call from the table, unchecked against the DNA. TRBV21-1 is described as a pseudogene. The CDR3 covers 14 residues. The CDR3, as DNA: TGTGCCAGCAGCAAAGGGGACCTAAATCAGCCCCAGCATTTT. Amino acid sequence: CASSKGDLNQPQHF.

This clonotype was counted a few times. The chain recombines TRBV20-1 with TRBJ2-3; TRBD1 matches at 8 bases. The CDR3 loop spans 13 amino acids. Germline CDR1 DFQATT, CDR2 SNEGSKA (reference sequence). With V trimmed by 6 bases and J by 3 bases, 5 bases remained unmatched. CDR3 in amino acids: CSALDRGTDTQYF. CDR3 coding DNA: TGCAGTGCGCTTGACAGGGGTACAGATACGCAGTATTTT.

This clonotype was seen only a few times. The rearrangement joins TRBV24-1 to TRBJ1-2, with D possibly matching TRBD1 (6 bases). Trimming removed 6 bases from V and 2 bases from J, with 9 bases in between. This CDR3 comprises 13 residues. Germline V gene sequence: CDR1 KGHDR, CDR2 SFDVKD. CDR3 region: CATSLGHNYGYTF. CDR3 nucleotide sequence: TGTGCCACCAGTCTGGGACACAACTATGGCTACACCTTC.

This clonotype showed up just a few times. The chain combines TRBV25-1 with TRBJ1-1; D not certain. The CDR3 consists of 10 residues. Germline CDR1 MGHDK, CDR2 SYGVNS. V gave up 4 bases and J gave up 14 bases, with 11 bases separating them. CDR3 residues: CASSALAWFF. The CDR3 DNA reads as TGTGCCAGCAGTGCCCTAGCTTGGTTCTTT.

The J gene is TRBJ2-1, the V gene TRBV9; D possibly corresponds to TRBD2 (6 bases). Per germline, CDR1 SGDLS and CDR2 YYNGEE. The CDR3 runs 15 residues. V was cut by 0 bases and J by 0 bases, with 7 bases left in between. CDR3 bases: TGTGCCAGCAGCGTAGAGACTAGCTCCTACAATGAGCAGTTCTTC. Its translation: CASSVETSSYNEQFF.

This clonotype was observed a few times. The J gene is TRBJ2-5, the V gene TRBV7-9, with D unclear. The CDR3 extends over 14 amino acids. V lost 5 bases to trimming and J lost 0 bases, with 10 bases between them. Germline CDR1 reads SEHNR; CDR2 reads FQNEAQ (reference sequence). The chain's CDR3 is CASSPLANQETQYF. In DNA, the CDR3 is TGTGCCAGCAGCCCCCTGGCAAACCAAGAGACCCAGTACTTC.

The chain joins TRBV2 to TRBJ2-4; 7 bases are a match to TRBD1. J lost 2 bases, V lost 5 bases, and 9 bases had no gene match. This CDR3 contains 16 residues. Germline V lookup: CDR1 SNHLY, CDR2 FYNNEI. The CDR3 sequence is CASSPGRQGPKNIQYF. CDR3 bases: TGTGCCAGCAGTCCCGGTCGACAGGGTCCCAAAAACATTCAGTACTTC.

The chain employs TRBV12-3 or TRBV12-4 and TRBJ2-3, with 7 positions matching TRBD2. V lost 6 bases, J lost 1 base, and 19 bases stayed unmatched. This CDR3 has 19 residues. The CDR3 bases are TGTGCCAGCAGACCCCCGGACTACCCAGCGGGGAACGGCACAGATACGCAGTATTTT. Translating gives CASRPPDYPAGNGTDTQYF.

This CDR3 is CASSFSDFEQFF. The CDR3 nucleotides are TGCGCCAGCAGCTTTAGCGATTTTGAGCAGTTCTTC. The V gene is TRBV5-1, the J gene TRBJ2-1; D may be TRBD2 (5 bases). Germline V gene lookup returns CDR1 SGHRS and CDR2 YFSETQ. The CDR3 covers 12 residues. V shed 2 bases and J shed 9 bases, with 9 bases lying between them.

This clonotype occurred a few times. The CDR3 loop is CASSLAGEKYEQYF. CDR3 nucleotide sequence: TGTGCCAGCAGCTTAGCGGGAGAGAAATACGAGCAGTACTTC. The V and J genes are TRBV7-9 and TRBJ2-7; perhaps TRBD2 as D (5 bases). The CDR3 has 14 amino acids. Looked up from germline, CDR1 is SEHNR and CDR2 is FQNEAQ (reference sequence). Between the trimmed V and J ends, which lost 0 bases and 4 bases, there was a span of 10 bases.

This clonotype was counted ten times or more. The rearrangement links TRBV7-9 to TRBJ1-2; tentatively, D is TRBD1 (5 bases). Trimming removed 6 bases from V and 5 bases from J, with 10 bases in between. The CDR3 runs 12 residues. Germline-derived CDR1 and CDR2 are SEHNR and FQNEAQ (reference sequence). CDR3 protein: CASRGVLYGYTF. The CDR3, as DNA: TGTGCCAGCAGGGGGGTCTTGTATGGCTACACCTTC. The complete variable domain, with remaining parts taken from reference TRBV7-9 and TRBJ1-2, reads DTGVSQNPRHKITKRGQNVTFRCDPISEHNRLYWYRQTLGQGPEFLTYFQNEAQLEKSRLLSDRFSAERPKGSFSTLEIQRTEQGDSAMYLCASRGVLYGYTFGSGTRLTVV.

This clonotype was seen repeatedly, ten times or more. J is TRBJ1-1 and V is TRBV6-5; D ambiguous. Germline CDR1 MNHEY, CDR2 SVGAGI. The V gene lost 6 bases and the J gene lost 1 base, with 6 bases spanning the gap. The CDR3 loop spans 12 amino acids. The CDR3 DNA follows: TGTGCCAGCAGCTACAGGAACACTGAAGCTTTCTTT. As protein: CASSYRNTEAFF.

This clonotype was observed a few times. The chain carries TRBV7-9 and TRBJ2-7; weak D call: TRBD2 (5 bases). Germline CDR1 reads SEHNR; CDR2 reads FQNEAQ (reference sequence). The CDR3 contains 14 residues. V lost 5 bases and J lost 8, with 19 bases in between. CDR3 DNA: TGTGCCAGCAGCCTTATCACGGGGTCTGAACAGCAGTACTTC. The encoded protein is CASSLITGSEQQYF. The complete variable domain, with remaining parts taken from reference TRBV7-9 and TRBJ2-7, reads DTGVSQNPRHKITKRGQNVTFRCDPISEHNRLYWYRQTLGQGPEFLTYFQNEAQLEKSRLLSDRFSAERPKGSFSTLEIQRTEQGDSAMYLCASSLITGSEQQYFGPGTRLTVT.

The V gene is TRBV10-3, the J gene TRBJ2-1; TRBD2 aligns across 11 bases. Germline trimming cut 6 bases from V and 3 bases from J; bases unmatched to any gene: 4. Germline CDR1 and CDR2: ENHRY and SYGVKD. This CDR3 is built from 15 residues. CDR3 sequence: CAIRIGTSGYNEQFF. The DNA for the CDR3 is TGTGCCATCAGGATCGGGACTAGCGGCTACAATGAGCAGTTCTTC.

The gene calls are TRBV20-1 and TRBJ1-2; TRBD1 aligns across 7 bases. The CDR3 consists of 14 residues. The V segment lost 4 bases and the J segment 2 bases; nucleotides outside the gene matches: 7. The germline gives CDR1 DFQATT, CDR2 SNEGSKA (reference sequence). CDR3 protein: CSATGQEGNYGYTF. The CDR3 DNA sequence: TGCAGTGCTACTGGACAGGAGGGGAACTATGGCTACACCTTC.

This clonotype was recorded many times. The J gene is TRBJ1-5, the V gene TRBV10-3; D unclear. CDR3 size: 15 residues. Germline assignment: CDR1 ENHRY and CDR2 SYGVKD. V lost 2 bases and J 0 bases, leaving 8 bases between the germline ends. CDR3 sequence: CAISESTSSNQPQHF. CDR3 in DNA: TGTGCCATCAGTGAGAGTACGTCTAGCAATCAGCCCCAGCATTTT.

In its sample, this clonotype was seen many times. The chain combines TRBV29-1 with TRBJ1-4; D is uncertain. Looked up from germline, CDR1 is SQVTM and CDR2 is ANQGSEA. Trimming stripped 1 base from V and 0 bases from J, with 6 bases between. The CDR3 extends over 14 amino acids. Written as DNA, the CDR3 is TGCAGCGTTGAAGTTGGGGCAACTAATGAAAAACTGTTTTTT. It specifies CSVEVGATNEKLFF.

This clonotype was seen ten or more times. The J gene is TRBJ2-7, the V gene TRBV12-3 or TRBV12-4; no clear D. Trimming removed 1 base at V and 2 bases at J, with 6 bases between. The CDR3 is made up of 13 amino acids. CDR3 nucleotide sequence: TGTGCCAGCAGTTTAGGTCCCACCTACGAGCAGTACTTC. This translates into CASSLGPTYEQYF.

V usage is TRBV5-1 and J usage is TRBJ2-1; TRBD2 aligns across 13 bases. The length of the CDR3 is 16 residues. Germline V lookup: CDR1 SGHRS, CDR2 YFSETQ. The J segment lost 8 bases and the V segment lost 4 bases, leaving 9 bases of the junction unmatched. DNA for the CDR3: TGCGCCAGCAGCCATGGACTAGCGGGAGTGCTCTATGAGCAGTTCTTC. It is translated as CASSHGLAGVLYEQFF.

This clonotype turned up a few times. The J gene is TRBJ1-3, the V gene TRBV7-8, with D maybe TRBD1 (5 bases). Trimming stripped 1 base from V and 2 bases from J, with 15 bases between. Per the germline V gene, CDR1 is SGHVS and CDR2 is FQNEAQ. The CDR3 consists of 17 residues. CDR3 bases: TGTGCCAGCAGCTTAGTCCAGGCGGGGACGGCTGGAAACACCATATATTTT. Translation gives CASSLVQAGTAGNTIYF.

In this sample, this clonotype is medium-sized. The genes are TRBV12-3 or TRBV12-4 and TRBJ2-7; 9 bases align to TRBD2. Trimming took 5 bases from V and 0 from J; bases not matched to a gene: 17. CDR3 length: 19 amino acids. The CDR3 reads CASSPNEAYLAGNSYEQYF. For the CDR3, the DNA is TGTGCCAGCAGTCCCAACGAAGCCTATCTAGCGGGGAACTCCTACGAGCAGTACTTC.

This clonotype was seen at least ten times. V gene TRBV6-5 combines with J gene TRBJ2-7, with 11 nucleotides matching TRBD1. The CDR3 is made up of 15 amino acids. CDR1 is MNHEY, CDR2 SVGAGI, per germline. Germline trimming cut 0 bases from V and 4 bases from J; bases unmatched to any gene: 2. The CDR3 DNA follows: TGTGCCAGCAGTTACTCGAGGGACAGGGGGTACGAGCAGTACTTC. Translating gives CASSYSRDRGYEQYF.

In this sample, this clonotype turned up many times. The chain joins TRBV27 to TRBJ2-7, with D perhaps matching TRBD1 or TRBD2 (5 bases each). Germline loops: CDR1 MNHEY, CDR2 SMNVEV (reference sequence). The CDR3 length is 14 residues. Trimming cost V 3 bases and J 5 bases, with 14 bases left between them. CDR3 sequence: CASSFVGVGHEQYF. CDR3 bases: TGTGCCAGCAGTTTTGTGGGGGTCGGGCACGAGCAGTACTTC.

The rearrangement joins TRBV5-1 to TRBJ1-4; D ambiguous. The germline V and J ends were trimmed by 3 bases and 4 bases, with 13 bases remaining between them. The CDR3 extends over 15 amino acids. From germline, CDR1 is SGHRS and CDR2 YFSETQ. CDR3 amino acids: CASSSLQEGNEKLFF. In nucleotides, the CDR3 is TGCGCCAGCAGCTCCCTTCAGGAAGGTAATGAAAAACTGTTTTTT.

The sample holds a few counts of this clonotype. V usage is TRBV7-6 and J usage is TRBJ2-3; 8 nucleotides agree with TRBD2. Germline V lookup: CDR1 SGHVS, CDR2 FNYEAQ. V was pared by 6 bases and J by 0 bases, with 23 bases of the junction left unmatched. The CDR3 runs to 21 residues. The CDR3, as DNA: TGTGCCAGCAGTCAAAGTCGACTAGCGCAAGACCCCGGCCCCAGCACAGATACGCAGTATTTT. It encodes CASSQSRLAQDPGPSTDTQYF.

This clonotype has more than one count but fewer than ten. The DNA of the CDR3 is TGTGCCAGCAGTTGGGACAGGGACACCGGGGAGCTGTTTTTT. Its translation is CASSWDRDTGELFF. The V call is TRBV12-3 or TRBV12-4, the J call TRBJ2-2, with 9 bases matching TRBD1. The V segment lost 4 bases and the J segment 3 bases; nucleotides outside the gene matches: 0. The CDR3 has 14 amino acids.